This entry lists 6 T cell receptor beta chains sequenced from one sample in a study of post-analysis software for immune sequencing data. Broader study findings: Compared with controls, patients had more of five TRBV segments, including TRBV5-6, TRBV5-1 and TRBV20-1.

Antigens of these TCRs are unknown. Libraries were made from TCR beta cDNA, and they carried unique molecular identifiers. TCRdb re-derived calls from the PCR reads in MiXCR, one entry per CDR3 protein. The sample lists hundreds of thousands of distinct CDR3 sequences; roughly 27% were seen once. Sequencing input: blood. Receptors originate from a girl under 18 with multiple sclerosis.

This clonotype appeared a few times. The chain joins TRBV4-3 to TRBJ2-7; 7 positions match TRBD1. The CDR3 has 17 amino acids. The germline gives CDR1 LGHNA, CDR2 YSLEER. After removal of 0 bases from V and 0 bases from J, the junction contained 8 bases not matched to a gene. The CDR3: CASSQDATGRTSYEQYF. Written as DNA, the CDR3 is TGCGCCAGCAGCCAAGACGCGACAGGGCGGACCTCCTACGAGCAGTACTTC.

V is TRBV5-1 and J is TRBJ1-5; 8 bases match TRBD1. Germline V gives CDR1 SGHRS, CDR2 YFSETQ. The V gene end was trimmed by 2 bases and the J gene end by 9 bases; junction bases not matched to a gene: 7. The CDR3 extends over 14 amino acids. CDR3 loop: CASSFGQGEPPQHF. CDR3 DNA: TGCGCCAGCAGCTTTGGACAGGGAGAACCGCCCCAGCATTTT.

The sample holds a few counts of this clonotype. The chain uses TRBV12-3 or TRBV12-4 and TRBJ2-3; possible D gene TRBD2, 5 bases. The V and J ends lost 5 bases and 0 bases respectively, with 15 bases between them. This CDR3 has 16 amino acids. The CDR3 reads CASSPWTRGSTDTQYF. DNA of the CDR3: TGTGCCAGCAGTCCCTGGACTCGAGGGAGCACAGATACGCAGTATTTT.

CDR3 sequence reads: CASSLGTFQETQYF. The CDR3, as DNA: TGCGCCAGCAGCTTGGGGACTTTCCAAGAGACCCAGTACTTC. The gene calls are TRBV5-1 and TRBJ2-5; D perhaps matches TRBD2 (5 bases). Trimming removed 0 bases from V and 1 base from J, with 7 bases in between. The CDR3 contains 14 residues. CDR1 is SGHRS, CDR2 YFSETQ, per germline.

The CDR3 bases are TGTGCCAGCAGTTCTGAGAAGGCGAGGTACAATCAGCCCCAGCATTTT. Amino acids: CASSSEKARYNQPQHF. The chain carries TRBV6-6 and TRBJ1-5, with no clear D. Trimming took 4 bases from V and 3 from J, leaving 16 bases between them. The CDR3 sequence is 16 residues long. Germline CDR1 and CDR2: MNHNY and SVGAGI (reference sequence).

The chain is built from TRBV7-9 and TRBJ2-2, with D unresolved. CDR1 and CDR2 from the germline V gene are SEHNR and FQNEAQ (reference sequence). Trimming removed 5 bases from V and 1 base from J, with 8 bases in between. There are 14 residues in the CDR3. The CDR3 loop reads CASSGTLNTGELFF. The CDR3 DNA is TGTGCCAGCAGCGGCACACTGAACACCGGGGAGCTGTTTTTT. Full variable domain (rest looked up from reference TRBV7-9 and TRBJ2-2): DTGVSQNPRHKITKRGQNVTFRCDPISEHNRLYWYRQTLGQGPEFLTYFQNEAQLEKSRLLSDRFSAERPKGSFSTLEIQRTEQGDSAMYLCASSGTLNTGELFFGEGSRLTVL.